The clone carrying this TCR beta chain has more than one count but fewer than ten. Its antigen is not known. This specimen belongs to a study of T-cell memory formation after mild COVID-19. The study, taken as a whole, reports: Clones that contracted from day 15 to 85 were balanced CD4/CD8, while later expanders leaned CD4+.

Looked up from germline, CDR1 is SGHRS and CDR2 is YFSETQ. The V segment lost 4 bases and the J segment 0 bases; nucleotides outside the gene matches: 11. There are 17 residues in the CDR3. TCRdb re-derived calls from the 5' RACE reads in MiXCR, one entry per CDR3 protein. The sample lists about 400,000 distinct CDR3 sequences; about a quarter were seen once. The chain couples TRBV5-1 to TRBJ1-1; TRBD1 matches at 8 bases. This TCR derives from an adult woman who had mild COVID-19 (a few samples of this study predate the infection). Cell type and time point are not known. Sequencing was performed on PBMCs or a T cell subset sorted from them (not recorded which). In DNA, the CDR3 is TGCGCCAGCAGCCGCAGACAGGGGATGGAGGTGAACACTGAAGCTTTCTTT. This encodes CASSRRQGMEVNTEAFF.